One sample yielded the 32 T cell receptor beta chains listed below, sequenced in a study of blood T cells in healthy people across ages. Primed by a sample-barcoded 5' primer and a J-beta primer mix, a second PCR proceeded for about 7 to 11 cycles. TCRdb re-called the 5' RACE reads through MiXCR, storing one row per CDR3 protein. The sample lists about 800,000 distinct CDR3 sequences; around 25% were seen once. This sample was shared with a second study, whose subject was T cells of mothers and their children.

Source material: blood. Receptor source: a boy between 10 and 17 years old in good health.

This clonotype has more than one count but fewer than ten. The CDR3, as DNA: TGCAGCGTTGCCCGGACAGGGTCGATCGGGGAGCTGTTTTTT. Translating gives CSVARTGSIGELFF. J is TRBJ2-2 and V is TRBV29-1; 8 bases agree with TRBD1. The germline V gene encodes CDR1 SQVTM and CDR2 ANQGSEA. This CDR3 region has 14 residues. The trim removed 4 bases at V and 7 bases at J, leaving 8 bases unmatched.

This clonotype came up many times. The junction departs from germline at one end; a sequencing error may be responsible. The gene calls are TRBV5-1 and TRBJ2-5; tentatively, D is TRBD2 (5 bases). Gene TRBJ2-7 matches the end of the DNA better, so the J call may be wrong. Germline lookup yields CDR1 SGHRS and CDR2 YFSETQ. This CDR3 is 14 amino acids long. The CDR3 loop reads CASSLEAASYEQYF. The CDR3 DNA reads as TGTGCCAGCAGCTTGGAGGCGGCCTCCTACGAGCAGTACTTC.

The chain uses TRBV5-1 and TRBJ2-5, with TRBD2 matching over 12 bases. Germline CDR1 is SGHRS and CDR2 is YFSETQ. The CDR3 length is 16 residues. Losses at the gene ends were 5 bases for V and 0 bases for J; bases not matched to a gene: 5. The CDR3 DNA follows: TGCGCCAGCAGTACCGGGACTAGCGGGTACCAAGAGACCCAGTACTTC. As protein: CASSTGTSGYQETQYF. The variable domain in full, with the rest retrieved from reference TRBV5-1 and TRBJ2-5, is KAGVTQTPRYLIKTRGQQVTLSCSPISGHRSVSWYQQTPGQGLQFLFEYFSETQRNKGNFPGRFSGRQFSNSRSEMNVSTLELGDSALYLCASSTGTSGYQETQYFGPGTRLLVL.

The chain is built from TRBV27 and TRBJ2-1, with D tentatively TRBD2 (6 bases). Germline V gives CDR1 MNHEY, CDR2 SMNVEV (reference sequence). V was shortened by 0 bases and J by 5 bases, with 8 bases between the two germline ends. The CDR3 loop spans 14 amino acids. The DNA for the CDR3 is TGTGCCAGCAGTTTATCCGGGAGTGACAATGAGCAGTTCTTC. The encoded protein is CASSLSGSDNEQFF.

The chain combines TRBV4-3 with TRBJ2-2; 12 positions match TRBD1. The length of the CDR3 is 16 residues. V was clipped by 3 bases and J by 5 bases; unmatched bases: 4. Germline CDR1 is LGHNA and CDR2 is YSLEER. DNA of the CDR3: TGCGCCAGCAGCCAGGGACAGGGGGCGCGGACCGGGGAGCTGTTTTTT. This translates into CASSQGQGARTGELFF.

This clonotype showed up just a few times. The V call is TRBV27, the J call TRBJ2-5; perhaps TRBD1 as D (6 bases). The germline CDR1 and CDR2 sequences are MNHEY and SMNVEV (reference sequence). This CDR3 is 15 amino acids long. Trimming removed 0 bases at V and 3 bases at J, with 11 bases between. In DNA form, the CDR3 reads TGTGCCAGCAGTTTATCGTCTGCAGGGGAAGAGACCCAGTACTTC. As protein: CASSLSSAGEETQYF.

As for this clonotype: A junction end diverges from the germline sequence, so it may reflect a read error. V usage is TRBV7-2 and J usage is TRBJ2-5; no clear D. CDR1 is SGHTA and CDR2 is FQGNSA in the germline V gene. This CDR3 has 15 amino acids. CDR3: CASSSEPFPGNEQSF. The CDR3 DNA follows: TGTGCCAGCAGCTCAGAGCCCTTCCCCGGAAATGAGCAGTCCTTC.

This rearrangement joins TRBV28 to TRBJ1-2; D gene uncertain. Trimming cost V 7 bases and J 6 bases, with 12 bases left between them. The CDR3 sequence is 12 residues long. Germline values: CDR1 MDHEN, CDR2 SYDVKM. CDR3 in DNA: TGTGCCAGCACTTCTGGACTCGATGGCTACACCTTC. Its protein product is CASTSGLDGYTF.

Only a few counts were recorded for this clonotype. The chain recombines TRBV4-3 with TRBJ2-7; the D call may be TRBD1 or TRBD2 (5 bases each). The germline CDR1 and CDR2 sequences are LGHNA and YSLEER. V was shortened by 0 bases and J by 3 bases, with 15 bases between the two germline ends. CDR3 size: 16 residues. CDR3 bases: TGCGCCAGCAGCCAAGATCCGGGTGGGGCGGGCTACGAGCAGTACTTC. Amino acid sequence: CASSQDPGGAGYEQYF.

CDR3 in DNA: TGTGCCAGCAGCTACTCTGGGACAGGCCAAGAGACCCAGTACTTC. Residues: CASSYSGTGQETQYF. The chain is built from TRBV5-6 and TRBJ2-5, with 8 nucleotides matching TRBD1. The V gene end was trimmed by 3 bases and the J gene end by 1 base; junction bases not matched to a gene: 5. The CDR3 is made up of 15 amino acids. Germline CDR1 is SGHDT and CDR2 is YYEEEE.

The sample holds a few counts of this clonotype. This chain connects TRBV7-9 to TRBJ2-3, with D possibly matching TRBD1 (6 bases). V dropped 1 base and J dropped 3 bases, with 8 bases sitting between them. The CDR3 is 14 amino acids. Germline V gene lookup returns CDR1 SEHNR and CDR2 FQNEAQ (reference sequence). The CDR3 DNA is TGTGCCAGCAGCTTAGACAGGGAAACAGATACGCAGTATTTT. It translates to CASSLDRETDTQYF.

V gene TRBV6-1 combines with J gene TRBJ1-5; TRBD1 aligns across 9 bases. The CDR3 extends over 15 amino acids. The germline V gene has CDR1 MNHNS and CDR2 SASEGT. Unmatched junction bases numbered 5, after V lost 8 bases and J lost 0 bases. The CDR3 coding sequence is TGTGCCAGCTGGGGGACAGGGTATAGCAATCAGCCCCAGCATTTT. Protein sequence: CASWGTGYSNQPQHF.

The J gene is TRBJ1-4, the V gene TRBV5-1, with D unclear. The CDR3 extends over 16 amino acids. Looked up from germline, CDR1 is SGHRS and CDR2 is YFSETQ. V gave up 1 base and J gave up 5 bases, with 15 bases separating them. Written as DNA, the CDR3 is TGCGCCAGCAGCTTGAGGGAGGTAATAGGAAATGAAAAACTGTTTTTT. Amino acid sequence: CASSLREVIGNEKLFF. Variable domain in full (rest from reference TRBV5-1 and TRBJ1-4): KAGVTQTPRYLIKTRGQQVTLSCSPISGHRSVSWYQQTPGQGLQFLFEYFSETQRNKGNFPGRFSGRQFSNSRSEMNVSTLELGDSALYLCASSLREVIGNEKLFFGSGTQLSVL.

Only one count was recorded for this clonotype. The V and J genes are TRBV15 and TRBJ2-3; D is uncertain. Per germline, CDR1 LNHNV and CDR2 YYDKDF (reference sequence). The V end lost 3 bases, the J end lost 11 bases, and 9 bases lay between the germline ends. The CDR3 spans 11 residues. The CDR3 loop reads CATSSPKGQYF. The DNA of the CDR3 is TGTGCCACCAGCAGCCCAAAGGGGCAGTATTTT. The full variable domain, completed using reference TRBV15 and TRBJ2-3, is DAMVIQNPRYQVTQFGKPVTLSCSQTLNHNVMYWYQQKSSQAPKLLFHYYDKDFNNEADTPDNFQSRRPNTSFCFLDIRSPGLGDTAMYLCATSSPKGQYFGPGTRLTVL.

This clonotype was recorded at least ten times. This CDR3 is CASSIHVGGSSYNEQFF. DNA of the CDR3: TGTGCCAGCAGTATCCATGTGGGGGGGAGCTCCTACAATGAGCAGTTCTTC. V is TRBV28 and J is TRBJ2-1; 7 bases agree with TRBD2. Looked up from germline, CDR1 is MDHEN and CDR2 is SYDVKM. The CDR3 consists of 17 residues. Unmatched junction bases numbered 10, after V lost 5 bases and J lost 0 bases.

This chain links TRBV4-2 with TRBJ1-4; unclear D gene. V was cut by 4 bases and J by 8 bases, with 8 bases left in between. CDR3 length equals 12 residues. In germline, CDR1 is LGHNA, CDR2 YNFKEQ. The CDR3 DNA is TGTGCCAGCAGCCCGCCACGGGAAAAACTGTTTTTT. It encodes CASSPPREKLFF.

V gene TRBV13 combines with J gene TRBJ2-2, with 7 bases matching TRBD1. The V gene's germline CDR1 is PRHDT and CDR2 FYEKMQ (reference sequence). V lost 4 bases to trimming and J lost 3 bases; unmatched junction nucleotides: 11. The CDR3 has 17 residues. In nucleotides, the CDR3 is TGTGCCAGCAGCTACCGCCTAACAGGGGATGACACCGGGGAGCTGTTTTTT. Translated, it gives CASSYRLTGDDTGELFF.

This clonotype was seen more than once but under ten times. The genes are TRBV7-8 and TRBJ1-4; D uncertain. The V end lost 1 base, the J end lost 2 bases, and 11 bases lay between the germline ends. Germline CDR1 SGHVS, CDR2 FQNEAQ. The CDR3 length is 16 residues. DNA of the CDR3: TGTGCCAGCAGCTTAGAGACGGGGAGGACTAATGAAAAACTGTTTTTT. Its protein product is CASSLETGRTNEKLFF.

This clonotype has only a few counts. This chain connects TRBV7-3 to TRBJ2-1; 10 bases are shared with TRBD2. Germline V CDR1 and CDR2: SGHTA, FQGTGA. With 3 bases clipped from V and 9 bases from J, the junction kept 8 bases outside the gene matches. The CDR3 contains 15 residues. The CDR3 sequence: CASSFLERGGGEQFF. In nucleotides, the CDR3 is TGTGCCAGCAGCTTCCTGGAGCGGGGGGGCGGTGAGCAGTTCTTC.

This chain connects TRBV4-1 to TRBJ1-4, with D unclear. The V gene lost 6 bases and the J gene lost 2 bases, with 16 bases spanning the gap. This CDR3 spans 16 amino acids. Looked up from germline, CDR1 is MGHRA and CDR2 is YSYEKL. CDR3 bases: TGCGCCAGCAGATGGGTTCACGGCCGGACTAATGAAAAACTGTTTTTT. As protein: CASRWVHGRTNEKLFF.

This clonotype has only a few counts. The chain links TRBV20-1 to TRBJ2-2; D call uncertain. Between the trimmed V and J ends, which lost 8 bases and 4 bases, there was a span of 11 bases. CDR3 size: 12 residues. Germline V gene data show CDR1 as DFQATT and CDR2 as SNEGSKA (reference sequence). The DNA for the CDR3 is TGCAGTACCCTGAGAAGCACCGGGGAGCTGTTTTTT. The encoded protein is CSTLRSTGELFF.

CDR3 residues: CASSRGQGSMYEQFF. The DNA for the CDR3 is TGCGCCAGCAGCCGCGGACAGGGGTCTATGTATGAGCAGTTCTTC. This chain links TRBV5-1 with TRBJ2-5, with 9 bases aligning to TRBD1. The tail of the sequence fits TRBJ2-1 better, so the J call may be wrong. This CDR3 is 15 amino acids long. The germline V gene has CDR1 SGHRS and CDR2 YFSETQ.

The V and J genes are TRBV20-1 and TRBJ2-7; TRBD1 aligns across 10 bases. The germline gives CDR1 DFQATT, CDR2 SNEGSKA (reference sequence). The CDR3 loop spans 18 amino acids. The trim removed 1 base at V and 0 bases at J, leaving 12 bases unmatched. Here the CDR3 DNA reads TGCAGTGCTAGAGTAGAATACCGGGACAGGGGAGGCTCCTACGAGCAGTACTTC. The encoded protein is CSARVEYRDRGGSYEQYF.

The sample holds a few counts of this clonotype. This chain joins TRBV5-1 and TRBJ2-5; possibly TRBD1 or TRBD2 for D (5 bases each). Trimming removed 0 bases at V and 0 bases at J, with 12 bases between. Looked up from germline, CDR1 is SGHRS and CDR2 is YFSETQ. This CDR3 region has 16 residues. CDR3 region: CASSLEGRMYQETQYF. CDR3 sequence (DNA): TGCGCCAGCAGCTTGGAGGGGAGAATGTACCAAGAGACCCAGTACTTC.

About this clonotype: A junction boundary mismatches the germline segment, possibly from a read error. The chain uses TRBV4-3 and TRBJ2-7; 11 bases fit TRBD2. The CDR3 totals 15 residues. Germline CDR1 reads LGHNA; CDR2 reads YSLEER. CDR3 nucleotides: TGCGCCTGCAGCCAAGTACTAGCGGGAGCATACGAGCAGTACTTC. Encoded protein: CACSQVLAGAYEQYF.

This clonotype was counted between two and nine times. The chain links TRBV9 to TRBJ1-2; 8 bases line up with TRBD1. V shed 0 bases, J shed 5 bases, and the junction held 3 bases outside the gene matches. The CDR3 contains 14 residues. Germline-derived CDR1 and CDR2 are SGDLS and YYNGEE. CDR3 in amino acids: CASSVAGGEYGYTF. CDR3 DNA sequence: TGTGCCAGCAGCGTAGCAGGGGGCGAATATGGCTACACCTTC.

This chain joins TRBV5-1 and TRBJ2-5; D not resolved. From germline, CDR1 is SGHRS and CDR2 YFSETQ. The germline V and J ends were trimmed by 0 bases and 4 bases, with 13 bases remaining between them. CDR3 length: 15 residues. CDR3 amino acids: CASSLDGQVGETQYF. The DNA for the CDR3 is TGCGCCAGCAGCTTGGACGGCCAAGTGGGAGAGACCCAGTACTTC.

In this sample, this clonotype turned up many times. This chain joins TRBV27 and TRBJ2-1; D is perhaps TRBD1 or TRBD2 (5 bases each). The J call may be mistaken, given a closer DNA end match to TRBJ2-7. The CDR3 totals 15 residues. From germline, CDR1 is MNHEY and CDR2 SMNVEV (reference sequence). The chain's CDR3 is CASSPRDRADYEQYF. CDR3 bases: TGTGCCAGCAGTCCGAGGGACCGAGCCGACTACGAGCAGTACTTC.

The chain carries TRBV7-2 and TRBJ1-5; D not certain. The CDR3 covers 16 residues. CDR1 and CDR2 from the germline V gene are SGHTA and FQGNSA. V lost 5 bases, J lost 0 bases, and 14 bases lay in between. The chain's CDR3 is CASSVRSLNSNQPQHF. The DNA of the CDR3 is TGTGCCAGCAGCGTCAGAAGTCTCAATAGCAATCAGCCCCAGCATTTT.

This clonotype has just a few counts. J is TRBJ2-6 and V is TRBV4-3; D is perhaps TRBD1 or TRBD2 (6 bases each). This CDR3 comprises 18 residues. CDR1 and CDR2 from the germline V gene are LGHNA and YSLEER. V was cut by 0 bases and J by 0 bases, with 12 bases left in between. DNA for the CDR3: TGCGCCAGCAGCCAAGATCCGGGGGCCAGCTCTGGGGCCAACGTCCTGACTTTC. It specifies CASSQDPGASSGANVLTF.

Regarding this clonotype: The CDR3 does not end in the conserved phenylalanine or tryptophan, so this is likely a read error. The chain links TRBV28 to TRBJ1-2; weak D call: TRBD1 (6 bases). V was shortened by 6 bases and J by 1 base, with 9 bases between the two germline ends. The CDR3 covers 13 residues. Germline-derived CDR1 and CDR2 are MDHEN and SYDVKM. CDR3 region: CASRGGLNYGYTL. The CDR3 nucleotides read TGTGCCAGCAGGGGGGGCCTTAACTATGGCTACACCCTC.

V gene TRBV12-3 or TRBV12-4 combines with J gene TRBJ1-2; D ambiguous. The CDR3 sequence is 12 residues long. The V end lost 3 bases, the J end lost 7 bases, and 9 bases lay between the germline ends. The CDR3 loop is CASSFPVGGYTF. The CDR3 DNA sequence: TGTGCCAGCAGTTTCCCGGTAGGTGGCTACACCTTC.